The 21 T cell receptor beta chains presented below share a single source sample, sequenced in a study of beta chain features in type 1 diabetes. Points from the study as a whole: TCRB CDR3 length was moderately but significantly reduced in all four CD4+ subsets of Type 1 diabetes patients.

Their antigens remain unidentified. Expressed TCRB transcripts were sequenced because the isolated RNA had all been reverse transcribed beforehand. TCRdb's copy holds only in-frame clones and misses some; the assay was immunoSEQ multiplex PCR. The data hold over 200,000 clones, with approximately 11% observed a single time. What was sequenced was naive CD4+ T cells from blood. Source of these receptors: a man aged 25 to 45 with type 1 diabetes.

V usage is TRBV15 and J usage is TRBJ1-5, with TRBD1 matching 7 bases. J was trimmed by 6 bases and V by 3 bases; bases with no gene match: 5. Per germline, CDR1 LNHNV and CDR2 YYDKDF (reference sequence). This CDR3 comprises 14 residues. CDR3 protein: CATSREQGSQPQHF. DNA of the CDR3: TGTGCCACCAGCAGGGAACAGGGGAGTCAGCCCCAGCATTTT.

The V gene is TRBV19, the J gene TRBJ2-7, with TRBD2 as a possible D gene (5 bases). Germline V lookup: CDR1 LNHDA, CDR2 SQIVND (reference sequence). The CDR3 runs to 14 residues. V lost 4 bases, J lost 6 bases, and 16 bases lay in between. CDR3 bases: TGTGCCAGTAGTACACGGGGAGCGGCAGGCGAGCAGTACTTC. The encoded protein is CASSTRGAAGEQYF. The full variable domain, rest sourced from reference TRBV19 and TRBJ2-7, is DGGITQSPKYLFRKEGQNVTLSCEQNLNHDAMYWYRQDPGQGLRLIYYSQIVNDFQKGDIAEGYSVSREKKESFPLTVTSAQKNPTAFYLCASSTRGAAGEQYFGPGTRLTVT.

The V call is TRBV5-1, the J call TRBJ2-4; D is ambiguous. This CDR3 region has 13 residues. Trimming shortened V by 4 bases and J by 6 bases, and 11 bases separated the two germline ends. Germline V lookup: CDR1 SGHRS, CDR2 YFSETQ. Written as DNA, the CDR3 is TGCGCCAGCAGCCCCCGAGGTCCAAACATTCAGTACTTC. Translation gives CASSPRGPNIQYF. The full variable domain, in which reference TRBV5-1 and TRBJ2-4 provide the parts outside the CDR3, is KAGVTQTPRYLIKTRGQQVTLSCSPISGHRSVSWYQQTPGQGLQFLFEYFSETQRNKGNFPGRFSGRQFSNSRSEMNVSTLELGDSALYLCASSPRGPNIQYFGAGTRLSVL.

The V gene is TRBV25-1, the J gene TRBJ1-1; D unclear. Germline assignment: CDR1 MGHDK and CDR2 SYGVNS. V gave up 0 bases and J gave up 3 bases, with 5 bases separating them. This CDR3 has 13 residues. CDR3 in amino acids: CASSEYGYTEAFF. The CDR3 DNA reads TGTGCCAGCAGTGAATACGGTTACACTGAAGCTTTCTTT.

Here the CDR3 DNA reads TGTGCCAGCAGGGTACCGGGACACCTTTACGAGCAGTACTTC. Its protein product is CASRVPGHLYEQYF. This chain joins TRBV11-2 and TRBJ2-7, with a possible D match to TRBD1 (6 bases). Per germline, CDR1 SGHAT and CDR2 FQNNGV. The V gene lost 6 bases and the J gene lost 4 bases, with 16 bases spanning the gap. The CDR3 covers 14 residues.

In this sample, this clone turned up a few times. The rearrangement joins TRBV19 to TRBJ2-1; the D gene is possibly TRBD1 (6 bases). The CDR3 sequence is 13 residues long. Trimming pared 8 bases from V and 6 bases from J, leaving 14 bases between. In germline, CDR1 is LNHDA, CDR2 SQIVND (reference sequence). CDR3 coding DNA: TGTGCCAGTGGCCAGGGGTCCATCAATGAGCAGTTCTTC. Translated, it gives CASGQGSINEQFF.

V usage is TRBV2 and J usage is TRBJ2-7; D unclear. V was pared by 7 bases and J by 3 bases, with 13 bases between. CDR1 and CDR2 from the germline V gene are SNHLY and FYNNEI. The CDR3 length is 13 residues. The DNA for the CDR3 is TGTGCCAGCAAGTTTGTAACGGGCTACGAGCAGTACTTC. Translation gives CASKFVTGYEQYF.

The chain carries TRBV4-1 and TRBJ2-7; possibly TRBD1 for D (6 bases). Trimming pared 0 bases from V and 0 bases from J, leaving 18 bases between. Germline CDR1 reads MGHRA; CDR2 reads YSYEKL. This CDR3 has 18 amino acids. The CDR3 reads CASSQDPGQGRFSYEQYF. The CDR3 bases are TGCGCCAGCAGCCAAGATCCGGGACAAGGAAGATTCTCCTACGAGCAGTACTTC.

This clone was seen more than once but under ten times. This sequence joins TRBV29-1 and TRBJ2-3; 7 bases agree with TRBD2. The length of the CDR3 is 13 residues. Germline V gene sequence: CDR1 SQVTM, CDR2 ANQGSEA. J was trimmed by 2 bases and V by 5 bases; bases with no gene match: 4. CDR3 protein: CSVSAGHTDTQYF. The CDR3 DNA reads TGCAGCGTTTCAGCGGGGCACACAGATACGCAGTATTTT.

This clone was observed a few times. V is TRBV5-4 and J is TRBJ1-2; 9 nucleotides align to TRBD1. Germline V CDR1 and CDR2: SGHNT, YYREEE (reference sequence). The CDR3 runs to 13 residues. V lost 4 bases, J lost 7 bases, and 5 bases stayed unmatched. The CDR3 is CASSMGTGSGYTF. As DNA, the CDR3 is TGTGCCAGCAGCATGGGGACAGGGTCTGGCTACACCTTC.

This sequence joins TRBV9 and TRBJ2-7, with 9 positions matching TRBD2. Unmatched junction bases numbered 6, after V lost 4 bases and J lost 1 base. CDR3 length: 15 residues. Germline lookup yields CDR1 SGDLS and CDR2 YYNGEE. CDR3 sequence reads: CASSLSGGQSYEQYF. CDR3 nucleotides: TGTGCCAGCAGCTTGAGCGGGGGGCAATCCTACGAGCAGTACTTC.

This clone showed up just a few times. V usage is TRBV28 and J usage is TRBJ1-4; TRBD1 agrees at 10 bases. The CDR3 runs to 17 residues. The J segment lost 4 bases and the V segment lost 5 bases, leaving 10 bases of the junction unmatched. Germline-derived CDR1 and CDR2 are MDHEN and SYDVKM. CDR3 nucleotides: TGTGCCAGCAGTGGCCGACAGGGGGCTGGGGATAATGAAAAACTGTTTTTT. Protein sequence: CASSGRQGAGDNEKLFF.

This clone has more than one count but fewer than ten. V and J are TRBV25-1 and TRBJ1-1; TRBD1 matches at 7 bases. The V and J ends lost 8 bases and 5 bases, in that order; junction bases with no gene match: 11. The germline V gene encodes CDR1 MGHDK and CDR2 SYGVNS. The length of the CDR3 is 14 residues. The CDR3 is CASGQQGRWTEAFF. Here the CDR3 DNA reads TGTGCCAGCGGCCAACAGGGGCGGTGGACTGAAGCTTTCTTT.

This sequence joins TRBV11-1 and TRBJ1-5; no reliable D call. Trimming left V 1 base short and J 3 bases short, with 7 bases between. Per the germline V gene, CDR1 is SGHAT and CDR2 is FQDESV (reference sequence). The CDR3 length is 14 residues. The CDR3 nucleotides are TGTGCCAGCAGCTTAGGTGGCCCCAATCAGCCCCAGCATTTT. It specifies CASSLGGPNQPQHF.

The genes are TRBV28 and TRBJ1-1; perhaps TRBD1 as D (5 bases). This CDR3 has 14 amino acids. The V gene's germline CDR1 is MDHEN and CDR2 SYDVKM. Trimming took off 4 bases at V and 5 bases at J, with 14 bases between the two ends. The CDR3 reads CASSSGWGRTEAFF. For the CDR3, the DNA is TGTGCCAGCAGTTCCGGTTGGGGGAGGACTGAAGCTTTCTTT.

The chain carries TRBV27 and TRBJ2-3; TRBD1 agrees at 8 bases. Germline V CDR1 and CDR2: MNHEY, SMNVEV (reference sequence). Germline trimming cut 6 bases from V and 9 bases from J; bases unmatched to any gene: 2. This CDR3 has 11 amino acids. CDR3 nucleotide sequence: TGTGCCAGCAGACGGACAGGGACGCAGTATTTT. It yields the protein CASRRTGTQYF.

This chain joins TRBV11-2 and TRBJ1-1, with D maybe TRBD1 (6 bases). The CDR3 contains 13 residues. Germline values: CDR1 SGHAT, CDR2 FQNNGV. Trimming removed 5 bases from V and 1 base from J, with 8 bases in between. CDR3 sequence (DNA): TGTGCCAGCAGCGCGGACAGGAACACTGAAGCTTTCTTT. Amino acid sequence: CASSADRNTEAFF. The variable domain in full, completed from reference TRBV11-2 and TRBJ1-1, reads EAGVAQSPRYKIIEKRQSVAFWCNPISGHATLYWYQQILGQGPKLLIQFQNNGVVDDSQLPKDRFSAERLKGVDSTLKIQPAKLEDSAVYLCASSADRNTEAFFGQGTRLTVV.

The DNA of the CDR3 is TGTGCCAGCAGATCGATCGGTTTCACTGAAGCTTTCTTT. Residues: CASRSIGFTEAFF. The rearrangement links TRBV9 to TRBJ1-1; the D is unclear. The germline V gene encodes CDR1 SGDLS and CDR2 YYNGEE. Trimming shortened V by 5 bases and J by 4 bases, and 12 bases separated the two germline ends. The CDR3 has 13 residues.

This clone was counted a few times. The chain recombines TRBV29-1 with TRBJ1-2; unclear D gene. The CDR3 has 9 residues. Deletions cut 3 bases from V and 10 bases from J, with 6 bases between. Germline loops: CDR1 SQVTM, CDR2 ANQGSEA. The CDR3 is CSVDQDYTF. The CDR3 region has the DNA TGCAGCGTTGACCAGGACTACACCTTC.

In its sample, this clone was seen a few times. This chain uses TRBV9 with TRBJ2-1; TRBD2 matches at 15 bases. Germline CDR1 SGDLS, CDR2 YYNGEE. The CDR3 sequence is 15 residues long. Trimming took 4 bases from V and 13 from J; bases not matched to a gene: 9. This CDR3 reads CASSSAGTSGGNQFF. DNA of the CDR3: TGTGCCAGCAGCTCAGCCGGGACTAGCGGGGGGAATCAGTTCTTC. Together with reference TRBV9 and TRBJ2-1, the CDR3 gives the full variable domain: DSGVTQTPKHLITATGQRVTLRCSPRSGDLSVYWYQQSLDQGLQFLIQYYNGEERAKGNILERFSAQQFPDLHSELNLSSLELGDSALYFCASSSAGTSGGNQFFGPGTRLTVL.

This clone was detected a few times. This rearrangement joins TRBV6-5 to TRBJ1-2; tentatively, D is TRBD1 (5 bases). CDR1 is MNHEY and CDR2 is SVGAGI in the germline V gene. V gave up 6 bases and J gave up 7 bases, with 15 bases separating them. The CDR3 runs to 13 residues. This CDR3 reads CASSRAEGRGYTF. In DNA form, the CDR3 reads TGTGCCAGCAGCCGAGCGGAGGGACGTGGCTACACCTTC.